This entry concerns a single T cell receptor beta chain. The data were obtained in a study of T cells after yellow fever vaccination. Study background: The SMART-Seq v4 Ultra Low Input method served to prepare the low-cell-number fractions.

The germline V and J ends were trimmed by 4 bases and 4 bases, with 7 bases remaining between them. The CDR3 contains 13 residues. Germline CDR1 MNHNS, CDR2 SASEGT. In making TCR cDNA, 5'RACE template switching added a universal primer site and UMIs to it. TCRdb re-called the 5' RACE reads through MiXCR, storing one row per CDR3 protein. Among hundreds of thousands of distinct CDR3 sequences listed, about 19% were seen once. Sequencing used PBMCs, obtained 15 days after the yellow fever booster vaccination. The sequence was obtained from a man aged 30-40 years who received the YFV17D yellow fever vaccine. The chain links TRBV6-1 to TRBJ1-4, with TRBD1 as a possible D gene (5 bases). The CDR3 bases are TGTGCCAGCAGTGGAGGGGATAATGAAAAACTGTTTTTT. As protein: CASSGGDNEKLFF.